Listed here are 24 T cell receptor beta chains from one sample, sequenced in a study of blood T cell repertoires in COVID-19. Assay used: immunoSEQ multiplex PCR; TCRdb lists only in-frame clones, some missing. The sample records over 250,000 clones, 80% to 90% being singletons. Material: peripheral blood. The receptors come from a woman in her 40s who had recovered from COVID-19.

The chain links TRBV5-1 to TRBJ1-1, with D tentatively TRBD1 (6 bases). Per the germline V gene, CDR1 is SGHRS and CDR2 is YFSETQ. Trimming cost V 0 bases and J 6 bases, with 12 bases left between them. The CDR3 spans 14 residues. CDR3 loop: CASSLDPRTAEAFF. DNA for the CDR3: TGCGCCAGCAGCTTGGACCCCCGGACAGCTGAAGCTTTCTTT.

This rearrangement joins TRBV6-5 to TRBJ2-5; possible D gene TRBD1, 5 bases. The V and J ends lost 2 bases and 9 bases respectively, with 16 bases between them. This CDR3 has 14 residues. Looked up from germline, CDR1 is MNHEY and CDR2 is SVGAGI. The CDR3 DNA reads as TGTGCCAGCAGTTACGGAAGGGGAACTGGTCCCCAGTACTTC. Protein sequence: CASSYGRGTGPQYF.

The chain couples TRBV5-4 to TRBJ2-7; TRBD1 is a possible D gene (5 bases). V shed 4 bases and J shed 4 bases, with 18 bases lying between them. CDR1 SGHNT and CDR2 YYREEE come from the germline V gene (reference sequence). The CDR3 extends over 15 amino acids. This CDR3 reads CASSAMKDRLYEQYF. CDR3 nucleotide sequence: TGTGCCAGCAGCGCTATGAAAGACAGACTGTACGAGCAGTACTTC.

J is TRBJ1-1 and V is TRBV9; the D gene is possibly TRBD1 (5 bases). Trimming took off 0 bases at V and 4 bases at J, with 19 bases between the two ends. The CDR3 runs to 17 residues. The germline gives CDR1 SGDLS, CDR2 YYNGEE. The CDR3 DNA reads as TGTGCCAGCAGCGTAGGCCTATTGGCGGGGGAGGCCACTGAAGCTTTCTTT. It codes for CASSVGLLAGEATEAFF.

The V call is TRBV30, the J call TRBJ2-5; TRBD2 might be the D (5 bases). With 5 bases removed from V and 4 bases from J, the gap between germline ends came to 11 bases. This CDR3 is 12 amino acids long. Germline-derived CDR1 and CDR2 are GTSNPN and SVGIG (reference sequence). The CDR3 bases are TGTGCCTGGTCGCAGAGGGTAGAGACCCAGTACTTC. It is translated as CAWSQRVETQYF.

This chain joins TRBV18 and TRBJ1-2, with D possibly being TRBD1 (5 bases). V lost 3 bases and J lost 4, with 18 bases in between. The length of the CDR3 is 16 residues. The germline gives CDR1 KGHSH, CDR2 LQKENI. In DNA, the CDR3 is TGTGCCAGCTCACCGCCTTCGCTCGACAGAGGCTATGGCTACACCTTC. This codes for CASSPPSLDRGYGYTF. Full variable domain (missing parts from reference TRBV18 and TRBJ1-2): NAGVMQNPRHLVRRRGQEARLRCSPMKGHSHVYWYRQLPEEGLKFMVYLQKENIIDESGMPKERFSAEFPKEGPSILRIQQVVRGDSAAYFCASSPPSLDRGYGYTFGSGTRLTVV.

The table lists this clone with a count of one. V usage is TRBV7-9 and J usage is TRBJ2-7, with 7 bases lining up with TRBD2. V shed 5 bases, J shed 3 bases, and the junction held 10 bases outside the gene matches. The CDR3 spans 15 residues. Germline loops: CDR1 SEHNR, CDR2 FQNEAQ (reference sequence). CDR3 loop: CASSGGVDPFYEQYF. CDR3 nucleotide sequence: TGTGCCAGCAGCGGGGGGGTGGATCCCTTCTACGAGCAGTACTTC.

The chain uses TRBV7-8 and TRBJ2-1; 9 bases are a match to TRBD2. The CDR3 is 16 amino acids. V lost 2 bases to trimming and J lost 6 bases; unmatched junction nucleotides: 8. CDR1 and CDR2 from the germline V gene are SGHVS and FQNEAQ. The CDR3 spells CASSLPGLAPFNEQFF. CDR3 DNA sequence: TGTGCCAGCAGCTTACCGGGACTAGCCCCCTTCAATGAGCAGTTCTTC.

The V and J genes are TRBV15 and TRBJ1-2, with D perhaps matching TRBD1 (5 bases). Looked up from germline, CDR1 is LNHNV and CDR2 is YYDKDF (reference sequence). CDR3 length: 16 amino acids. Trimming removed 0 bases at V and 4 bases at J, with 15 bases between. The CDR3, as DNA: TGTGCCACCAGCAGAGATGGGGGGGATGGGGGCTATGGCTACACCTTC. It translates to CATSRDGGDGGYGYTF.

J is TRBJ2-2 and V is TRBV18, with D possibly TRBD1 on 6 matching bases. CDR1 and CDR2 (germline): KGHSH, LQKENI. The CDR3 consists of 15 residues. Trimming stripped 3 bases from V and 9 bases from J, with 17 bases between. DNA for the CDR3: TGTGCCAGCTCACCTCTTGGGGGCAGAATCCGGGAGCTGTTTTTT. This translates into CASSPLGGRIRELFF.

The chain links TRBV29-1 to TRBJ1-1, with D hard to call. Germline V gives CDR1 SQVTM, CDR2 ANQGSEA. The CDR3 sequence is 12 residues long. The CDR3 DNA sequence: TGCAGGGCCGGGCGACGGGGCACTGAAGCTTTCTTT. The encoded protein is CRAGRRGTEAFF.

The rearrangement joins TRBV6-2 or TRBV6-3 to TRBJ2-7; no clear D. Germline CDR1 and CDR2: MNHEY and SVGEGT. The ends were cut back, 6 bases at V and 3 bases at J, with 12 bases in the middle. This CDR3 has 13 amino acids. Here the CDR3 reads CASSLPGLYEQYF. The CDR3, as DNA: TGTGCCAGCAGCCTACCAGGTCTCTACGAGCAGTACTTC.

The chain has TRBV30 and TRBJ1-4, with a weak D call TRBD1 (5 bases). The CDR3 covers 14 residues. Per germline, CDR1 GTSNPN and CDR2 SVGIG (reference sequence). Trimming shortened V by 5 bases and J by 6 bases, and 16 bases separated the two germline ends. CDR3: CAWRPGRVDEKLFF. The CDR3 DNA reads as TGTGCCTGGCGACCAGGGAGGGTAGATGAAAAACTGTTTTTT.

The J gene is TRBJ1-6, the V gene TRBV4-3, with D uncertain. CDR3 length: 17 amino acids. Trimming took 0 bases from V and 6 from J, leaving 15 bases between them. Per the germline V gene, CDR1 is LGHNA and CDR2 is YSLEER. The CDR3: CASSQDGSRVGNSPLHF. The CDR3 coding sequence is TGCGCCAGCAGCCAAGATGGGAGTCGGGTTGGTAATTCACCCCTCCACTTT.

The J gene is TRBJ2-7, the V gene TRBV5-1; weak D call: TRBD1 (6 bases). The germline V gene has CDR1 SGHRS and CDR2 YFSETQ. Trimming cost V 0 bases and J 7 bases, with 14 bases left between them. The CDR3 is 14 residues long. CDR3 coding DNA: TGCGCCAGCAGCTTGGGGCAGGGGAAGGTGGAGCAGTACTTC. Amino acids: CASSLGQGKVEQYF.

V is TRBV5-6 and J is TRBJ2-7; D gene unclear. V lost 4 bases and J lost 4, with 12 bases in between. The CDR3 extends over 13 amino acids. Germline CDR1 is SGHDT and CDR2 is YYEEEE. In DNA, the CDR3 is TGTGCCAGCAGCCTACCCTCCGGGTACGAGCAGTACTTC. Translating gives CASSLPSGYEQYF.

This rearrangement joins TRBV5-1 to TRBJ2-7; D is unresolved. V was shortened by 7 bases and J by 0 bases, with 17 bases between the two germline ends. CDR3 length equals 15 residues. Germline-derived CDR1 and CDR2 are SGHRS and YFSETQ. CDR3 nucleotide sequence: TGCGCCAGCCAAATGGGCACAGTGGCCTCCTACGAGCAGTACTTC. This sequence encodes CASQMGTVASYEQYF. Using reference TRBV5-1 and TRBJ2-7 for the parts outside the CDR3, the full variable domain is KAGVTQTPRYLIKTRGQQVTLSCSPISGHRSVSWYQQTPGQGLQFLFEYFSETQRNKGNFPGRFSGRQFSNSRSEMNVSTLELGDSALYLCASQMGTVASYEQYFGPGTRLTVT.

The genes are TRBV5-1 and TRBJ1-1; possible D gene TRBD1, 6 bases. The V gene lost 6 bases and the J gene lost 5 bases, with 17 bases spanning the gap. Germline V gene data show CDR1 as SGHRS and CDR2 as YFSETQ. CDR3 length: 14 residues. The DNA of the CDR3 is TGCGCCAGCACCCGGGGCAGGGGAAATACTGAAGCTTTCTTT. It is translated as CASTRGRGNTEAFF.

The V and J genes are TRBV11-2 and TRBJ1-6; the D is unclear. The germline V and J ends were trimmed by 1 base and 10 bases, with 14 bases remaining between them. This CDR3 spans 15 amino acids. Per germline, CDR1 SGHAT and CDR2 FQNNGV. The CDR3, as DNA: TGTGCCAGCAGCTTAGGCTTCCAGGTTGACTCACCCCTCCACTTT. It codes for CASSLGFQVDSPLHF.

The rearrangement uses TRBV5-8 and TRBJ1-4, with 10 bases identical to TRBD1. Germline CDR1 SGHTS, CDR2 YDEGEE. This CDR3 comprises 15 residues. V lost 2 bases, J lost 7 bases, and 5 bases stayed unmatched. CDR3 DNA: TGTGCCAGCAGCTTAGGGGGACAGGGGCGTGAAAAACTGTTTTTT. Its protein is CASSLGGQGREKLFF. Using reference TRBV5-8 and TRBJ1-4 for the parts outside the CDR3, the full variable domain is EAGVTQSPTHLIKTRGQQATLRCSPISGHTSVYWYQQALGLGLQFLLWYDEGEERNRGNFPPRFSGRQFPNYSSELNVNALELEDSALYLCASSLGGQGREKLFFGSGTQLSVL.

Only one count was recorded for this clone. This chain uses TRBV5-5 with TRBJ2-7; D call uncertain. Germline CDR1 SGHKS, CDR2 YYEKEE (reference sequence). The CDR3 runs 11 residues. The V end lost 3 bases, the J end lost 3 bases, and 4 bases lay between the germline ends. The CDR3 nucleotides read TGTGCCAGCAGCTCCGTCTACGAGCAGTACTTC. Translation: CASSSVYEQYF.

The V and J genes are TRBV5-4 and TRBJ2-5, with 7 bases aligning to TRBD2. The CDR3 totals 13 residues. Trimming removed 0 bases from V and 5 bases from J; junction bases left unmatched: 1. CDR1 is SGHNT, CDR2 YYREEE, per germline (reference sequence). The CDR3 region is CASSLAGGETQYF. The CDR3 DNA sequence: TGTGCCAGCAGCTTGGCCGGGGGGGAGACCCAGTACTTC.

V and J are TRBV7-2 and TRBJ2-7; no clear D gene. There are 14 residues in the CDR3. Trimming cost V 5 bases and J 2 bases, with 13 bases left between them. Germline-derived CDR1 and CDR2 are SGHTA and FQGNSA. CDR3 sequence: CASSDKQPPYEQYF. DNA of the CDR3: TGTGCCAGCAGCGATAAACAACCCCCCTACGAGCAGTACTTC.

This clone turned up a few times. This rearrangement joins TRBV7-9 to TRBJ2-2; 7 bases fit TRBD2. The CDR3 extends over 15 amino acids. The V and J ends lost 8 bases and 4 bases, in that order; junction bases with no gene match: 10. CDR1 and CDR2 from the germline V gene are SEHNR and FQNEAQ (reference sequence). CDR3 loop: CASSYAGGGTGELFF. As DNA, the CDR3 is TGTGCCAGCTCTTACGCAGGCGGGGGCACCGGGGAGCTGTTTTTT.